This T cell receptor beta chain was retrieved from a study of blood T cell repertoires in COVID-19. Study summary: The samples span acute and convalescent COVID-19 from the United States, Italy and Spain. PBMCs, B-cell-depleted T cells, or T cells provided the cDNA or gDNA that made up the material.

In the original processing: How many nucleated cells were present was estimated from reference gene primer amplification. Only in-frame clones appear in the TCRdb table, and some are missing; sequencing was by immunoSEQ multiplex PCR. V, J and clone size are taken as reported in that table, and D and trimming were inferred from the DNA itself. The sample holds about 180,000 clones; 80% to 90% are singletons and the top ten take about 9.7%. The sequencing sample was made of peripheral blood. This TCR derives from a man over 45 with active or convalescent COVID-19.

CDR3 nucleotide sequence: TGCGCCAGCAGTGAGTCACTCAGCGGCTACGAGCAGTACTTC. Its protein product is CASSESLSGYEQYF. The V call is TRBV10-1, the J call TRBJ2-7; tentative D call: TRBD2 (5 bases). Looked up from germline, CDR1 is WNHNN and CDR2 is SYGVQD (reference sequence). The CDR3 consists of 14 residues. V was cut by 0 bases and J by 3 bases, with 9 bases left in between.